These 2 T cell receptor beta chains were sequenced from one sample in a study of beta chain features in type 1 diabetes. Sequencing targeted expressed TCRB transcripts, as all isolated RNA had been reverse transcribed. TCRdb keeps only in-frame clones here, not all; method: immunoSEQ multiplex PCR. The table includes hundreds of thousands of clones, roughly 16% detected once. Sample: naive CD4+ T cells from blood. The receptors derive from a man between 18 and 29 years old in good health.

The table lists this clone with a few counts. The chain combines TRBV29-1 with TRBJ1-2, with TRBD1 identical over 8 bases. The CDR3 runs 14 residues. Per germline, CDR1 SQVTM and CDR2 ANQGSEA. Trimming took 2 bases from V and 4 from J; bases not matched to a gene: 6. CDR3 DNA: TGCAGCGTTGAATACCCAGGGGGCTCCTATGGCTACACCTTC. Its protein is CSVEYPGGSYGYTF.

The genes are TRBV15 and TRBJ1-1; the D is unclear. The V and J ends lost 0 bases and 7 bases respectively, with 9 bases between them. The length of the CDR3 is 13 residues. Germline CDR1 is LNHNV and CDR2 is YYDKDF (reference sequence). The CDR3 is CATSRDIRFEAFF. The CDR3 DNA sequence: TGTGCCACCAGCAGAGACATTCGGTTTGAAGCTTTCTTT.